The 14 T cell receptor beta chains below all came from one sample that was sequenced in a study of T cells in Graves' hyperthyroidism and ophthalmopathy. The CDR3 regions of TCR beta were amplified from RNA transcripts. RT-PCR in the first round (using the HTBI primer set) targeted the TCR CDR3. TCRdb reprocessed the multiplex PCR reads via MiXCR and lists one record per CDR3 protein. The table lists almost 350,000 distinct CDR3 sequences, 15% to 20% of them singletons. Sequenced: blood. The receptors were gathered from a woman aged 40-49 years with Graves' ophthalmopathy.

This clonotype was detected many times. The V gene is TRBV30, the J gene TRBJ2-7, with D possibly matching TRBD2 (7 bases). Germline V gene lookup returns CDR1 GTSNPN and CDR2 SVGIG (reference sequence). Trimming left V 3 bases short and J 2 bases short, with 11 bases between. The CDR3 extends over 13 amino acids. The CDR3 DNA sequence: TGTGCCTGGAGCCCCGGGGGGCCCTACGAGCAGTACTTC. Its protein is CAWSPGGPYEQYF. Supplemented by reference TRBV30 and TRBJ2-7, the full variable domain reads SQTIHQWPATLVQPVGSPLSLECTVEGTSNPNLYWYRQAAGRGLQLLFYSVGIGQISSEVPQNLSASRPQDRQFILSSKKLLLSDSGFYLCAWSPGGPYEQYFGPGTRLTVT.

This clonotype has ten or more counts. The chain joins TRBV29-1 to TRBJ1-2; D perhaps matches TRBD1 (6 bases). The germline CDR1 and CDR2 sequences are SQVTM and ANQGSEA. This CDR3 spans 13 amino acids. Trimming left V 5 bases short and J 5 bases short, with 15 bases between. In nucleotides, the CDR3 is TGCAGCGTTAATACAGGGCGGGAGTATGGCTACACCTTC. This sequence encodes CSVNTGREYGYTF.

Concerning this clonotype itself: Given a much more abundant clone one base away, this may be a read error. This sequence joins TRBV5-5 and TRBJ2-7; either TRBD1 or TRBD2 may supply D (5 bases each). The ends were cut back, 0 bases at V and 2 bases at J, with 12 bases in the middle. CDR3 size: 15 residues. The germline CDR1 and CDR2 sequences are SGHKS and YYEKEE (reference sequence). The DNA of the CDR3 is TGTGCCAGCAGCTTGGCCGGGGCCATCCCCTACGAGCAGTACTTC. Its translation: CASSLAGAIPYEQYF.

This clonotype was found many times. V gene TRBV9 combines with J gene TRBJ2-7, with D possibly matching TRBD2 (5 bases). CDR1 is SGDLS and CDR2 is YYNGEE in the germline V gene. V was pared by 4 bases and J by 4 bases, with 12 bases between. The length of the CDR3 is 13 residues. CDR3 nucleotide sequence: TGTGCCAGCAGCTCCCGACCGGGGTACGAGCAGTACTTC. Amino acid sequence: CASSSRPGYEQYF.

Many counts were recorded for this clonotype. The CDR3: CASSIPGASYEQYF. CDR3 nucleotide sequence: TGTGCCAGTAGTATCCCAGGAGCGAGTTACGAGCAGTACTTC. This sequence joins TRBV19 and TRBJ2-7; D unresolved. CDR3 length equals 14 residues. V lost 3 bases and J lost 4, with 13 bases in between. Per the germline V gene, CDR1 is LNHDA and CDR2 is SQIVND (reference sequence).

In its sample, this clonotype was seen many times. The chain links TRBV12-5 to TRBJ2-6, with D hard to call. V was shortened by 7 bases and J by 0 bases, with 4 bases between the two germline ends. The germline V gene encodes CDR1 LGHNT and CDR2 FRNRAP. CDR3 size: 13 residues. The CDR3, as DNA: TGTGCTAGTGTTGTCTCTGGGGCCAACGTCCTGACTTTC. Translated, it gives CASVVSGANVLTF.

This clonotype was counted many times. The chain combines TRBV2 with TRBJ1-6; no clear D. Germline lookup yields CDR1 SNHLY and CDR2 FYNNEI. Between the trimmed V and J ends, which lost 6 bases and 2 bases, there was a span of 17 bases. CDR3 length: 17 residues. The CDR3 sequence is CASRARKEKAYNSPLHF. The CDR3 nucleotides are TGTGCCAGCAGGGCTCGGAAAGAAAAGGCCTATAATTCACCCCTCCACTTT.

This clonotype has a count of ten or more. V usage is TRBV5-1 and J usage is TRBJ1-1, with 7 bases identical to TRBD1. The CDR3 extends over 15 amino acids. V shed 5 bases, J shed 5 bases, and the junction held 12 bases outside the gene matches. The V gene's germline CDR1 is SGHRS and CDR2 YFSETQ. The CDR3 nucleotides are TGCGCCAGCAGACCCTTTCCGCCAGGGGGTACTGAAGCTTTCTTT. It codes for CASRPFPPGGTEAFF.

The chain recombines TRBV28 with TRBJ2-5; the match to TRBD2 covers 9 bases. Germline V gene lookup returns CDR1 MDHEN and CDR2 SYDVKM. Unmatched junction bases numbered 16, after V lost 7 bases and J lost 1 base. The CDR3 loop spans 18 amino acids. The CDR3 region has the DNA TGTGCCAGCACCCCCCCGGTTGCTAGCGGGACGATCCAAGAGACCCAGTACTTC. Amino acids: CASTPPVASGTIQETQYF.

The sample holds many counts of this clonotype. CDR3 sequence (DNA): TGTGCCAGCAGTCCGCCCGGGCACGTCGCGCAGTACTTC. As protein: CASSPPGHVAQYF. The rearrangement joins TRBV28 to TRBJ2-7; D call uncertain. Germline V gives CDR1 MDHEN, CDR2 SYDVKM. V lost 5 bases, J lost 9 bases, and 17 bases lay in between. CDR3 length: 13 amino acids.

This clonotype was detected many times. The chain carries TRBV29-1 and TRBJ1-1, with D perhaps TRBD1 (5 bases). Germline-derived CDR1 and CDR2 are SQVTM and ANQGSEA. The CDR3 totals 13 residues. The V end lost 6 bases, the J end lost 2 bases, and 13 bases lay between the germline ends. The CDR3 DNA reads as TGCAGCGTGGGGGAGGCAGCAAACACTGAAGCTTTCTTT. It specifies CSVGEAANTEAFF.

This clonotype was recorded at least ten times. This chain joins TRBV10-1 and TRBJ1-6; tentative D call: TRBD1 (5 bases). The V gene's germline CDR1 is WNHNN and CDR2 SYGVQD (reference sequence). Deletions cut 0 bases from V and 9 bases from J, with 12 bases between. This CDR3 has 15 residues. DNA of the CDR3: TGCGCCAGCAGTGAGTCGAGAGGGGTTGGTTCACCCCTCCACTTT. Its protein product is CASSESRGVGSPLHF.

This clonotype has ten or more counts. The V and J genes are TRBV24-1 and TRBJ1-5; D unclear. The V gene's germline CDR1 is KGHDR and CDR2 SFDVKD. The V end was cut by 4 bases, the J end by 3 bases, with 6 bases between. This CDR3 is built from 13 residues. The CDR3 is CATSEASNQPQHF. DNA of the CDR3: TGTGCCACCAGTGAGGCTTCCAATCAGCCCCAGCATTTT.

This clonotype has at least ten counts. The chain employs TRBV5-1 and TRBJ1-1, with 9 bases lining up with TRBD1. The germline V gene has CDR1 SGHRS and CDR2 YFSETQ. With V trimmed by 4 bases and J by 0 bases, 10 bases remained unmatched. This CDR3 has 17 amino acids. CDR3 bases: TGCGCCAGCAGCCGAACAGGGGGCACATCAATGAACACTGAAGCTTTCTTT. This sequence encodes CASSRTGGTSMNTEAFF.